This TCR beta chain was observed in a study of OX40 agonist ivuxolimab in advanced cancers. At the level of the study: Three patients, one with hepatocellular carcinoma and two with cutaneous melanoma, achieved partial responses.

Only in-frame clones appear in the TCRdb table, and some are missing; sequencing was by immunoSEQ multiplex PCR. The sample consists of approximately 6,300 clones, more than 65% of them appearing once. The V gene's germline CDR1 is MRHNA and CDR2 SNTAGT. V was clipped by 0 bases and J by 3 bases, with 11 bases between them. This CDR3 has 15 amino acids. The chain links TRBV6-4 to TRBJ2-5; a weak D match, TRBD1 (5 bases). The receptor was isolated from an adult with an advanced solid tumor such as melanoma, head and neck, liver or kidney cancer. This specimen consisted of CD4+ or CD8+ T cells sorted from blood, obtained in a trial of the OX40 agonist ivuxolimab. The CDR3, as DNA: TGTGCCAGCAGTGACTCGGGCACCAGGGAAGAGACCCAGTACTTC. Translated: CASSDSGTREETQYF.